Listed here are 21 T cell receptor beta chains from one sample, sequenced in a study of metastatic and nonmetastatic thyroid tumors. TCRdb re-called clones from the PCR reads using MiXCR. Counted here are 70,000 or so clones, 13% to 15% occurring once; the ten biggest clones make up less than 8.5%. Thyroid surgery had not been preceded by any treatment in any patient. Input material: blood. All receptors come from a male donor with papillary thyroid cancer or a benign thyroid nodule (not recorded which). Some clones in this sample may be carry-over from other donors' samples.

This clone was observed many times. The rearrangement links TRBV4-2 to TRBJ2-5; D unresolved. CDR1 LGHNA and CDR2 YNFKEQ come from the germline V gene. V was trimmed by 4 bases and J by 3 bases, leaving 9 bases between them. This CDR3 is built from 13 residues. CDR3 residues: CASSRALEETQYF. The DNA of the CDR3 is TGTGCCAGCAGCCGCGCTTTGGAAGAGACCCAGTACTTC.

By sample fraction, this clone is medium-sized. The chain links TRBV2 to TRBJ1-2, with 8 bases matching TRBD1. Per the germline V gene, CDR1 is SNHLY and CDR2 is FYNNEI. J lost 3 bases, V lost 7 bases, and 10 bases had no gene match. This CDR3 contains 15 residues. Written as DNA, the CDR3 is TGTGCCAGCATGGTCGGACAGGGAAGGGACTATGGCTACACCTTC. Translating it yields CASMVGQGRDYGYTF. The full variable domain, completed using reference TRBV2 and TRBJ1-2, is EPEVTQTPSHQVTQMGQEVILRCVPISNHLYFYWYRQILGQKVEFLVSFYNNEISEKSEIFDDQFSVERPDGSNFTLKIRSTKLEDSAMYFCASMVGQGRDYGYTFGSGTRLTVV.

This clone came up a few times. The chain employs TRBV6-1 and TRBJ2-1, with D possibly matching TRBD2 (6 bases). Deletions cut 2 bases from V and 7 bases from J, with 15 bases between. The CDR3 spans 15 residues. Germline CDR1 is MNHNS and CDR2 is SASEGT. Here the CDR3 reads CASSETLAGTNEQFF. CDR3 in DNA: TGTGCCAGCAGTGAAACATTGGCGGGAACGAATGAGCAGTTCTTC.

The sample holds many counts of this clone. V and J are TRBV6-1 and TRBJ1-5; a weak D match, TRBD1 (5 bases). Germline CDR1 reads MNHNS; CDR2 reads SASEGT. Trimming left V 6 bases short and J 4 bases short, with 10 bases between. This CDR3 contains 13 residues. The chain's CDR3 is CASSLPGNQPQHF. The CDR3 DNA reads TGTGCCAGCAGCCTACCAGGGAATCAGCCCCAGCATTTT.

This clone was seen a few times. This chain links TRBV5-4 with TRBJ2-1; 7 bases match TRBD2. The ends lost 4 bases at V and 4 bases at J; junction bases unmatched: 11. There are 16 residues in the CDR3. Germline V gene sequence: CDR1 SGHNT, CDR2 YYREEE (reference sequence). The CDR3 protein is CASSEGGGVGYNEQFF. The CDR3 DNA reads as TGTGCCAGCAGCGAGGGCGGGGGAGTAGGATACAATGAGCAGTTCTTC.

Turning to this clone: A single base separates this from a much larger clone, so it may be a read error. The rearrangement links TRBV2 to TRBJ2-5; 16 bases are a match to TRBD2. Germline trimming cut 9 bases from V and 1 base from J; bases unmatched to any gene: 8. Germline CDR1 and CDR2: SNHLY and FYNNEI. This CDR3 comprises 17 residues. The CDR3 region is CASPGTSGRVIQETQYF. The CDR3 region has the DNA TGTGCCAGTCCGGGGACTAGCGGGAGGGTTATCCAAGAGACCCAGTACTTC.

Concerning this clone: No conserved phenylalanine or tryptophan is present at the end of the CDR3, so a read error is the likely explanation. This rearrangement joins TRBV7-9 to TRBJ1-1; no reliable D call. Trimming stripped 5 bases from V and 0 bases from J, with 13 bases between. Germline-derived CDR1 and CDR2 are SEHNR and FQNEAQ (reference sequence). The CDR3 runs 15 residues. The CDR3 DNA sequence: TGTGCCAGCAGCCTCGGACCTACGCTGAACACTGAAGCTTTCTCT. It specifies CASSLGPTLNTEAFS.

A note on this clone: A much larger clone differs from this one at a single base, so this may be a read error. The rearrangement uses TRBV4-3 and TRBJ2-5; 7 bases align to TRBD2. CDR1 and CDR2 (germline): LGHNA, YSLEER. This CDR3 contains 15 residues. Trimming cost V 3 bases and J 5 bases; bases outside gene matches: 9. CDR3 nucleotides: TGCGCCAGCAGCCAGGACGGGGGGACGGCGGAGACCCAGTACTTC. As protein: CASSQDGGTAETQYF.

The chain links TRBV20-1 to TRBJ2-7, with D unclear. V was clipped by 4 bases and J by 3 bases, with 7 bases between them. The CDR3 length is 11 residues. Germline values: CDR1 DFQATT, CDR2 SNEGSKA (reference sequence). CDR3 in DNA: TGCAGTGCTACCTTCCTCTACGAGCAGTACTTC. Its protein product is CSATFLYEQYF.

This clone was seen repeatedly, ten times or more. The rearrangement joins TRBV18 to TRBJ1-4; 10 nucleotides align to TRBD1. The CDR3 contains 16 residues. Germline loops: CDR1 KGHSH, CDR2 LQKENI. V lost 3 bases, J lost 3 bases, and 4 bases stayed unmatched. Here the CDR3 DNA reads TGTGCCAGCTCACCTCGAGGACAGGGGGCTAATGAAAAACTGTTTTTT. Translated, it gives CASSPRGQGANEKLFF.

This clone was observed a single time. The chain employs TRBV2 and TRBJ2-6, with D possibly being TRBD1 (6 bases). The CDR3 sequence is 16 residues long. V was pared by 7 bases and J by 1 base, with 14 bases between. Germline values: CDR1 SNHLY, CDR2 FYNNEI. CDR3 bases: TGTGCCAGCACTCCCCAAGGGGGATCTGGGGCCAACGTCCTGACTTTC. This codes for CASTPQGGSGANVLTF.

This clone occurred many times. This may be a read error, as it is one base from a much larger clone. The V gene is TRBV24-1, the J gene TRBJ2-2, with D perhaps matching TRBD1 (5 bases). Germline values: CDR1 KGHDR, CDR2 SFDVKD. Trimming cost V 6 bases and J 3 bases, with 10 bases left between them. The CDR3 spans 14 residues. CDR3 region: CATSPRQYTGELFF. As DNA, the CDR3 is TGTGCCACCAGTCCTCGACAGTACACCGGGGAGCTGTTTTTT.

This clone was seen repeatedly, ten times or more. This chain connects TRBV6-1 to TRBJ2-1, with 8 bases fitting TRBD2. Germline assignment: CDR1 MNHNS and CDR2 SASEGT. The junction had 8 bases not matched to a gene; V was cut back by 7 bases and J by 6 bases. This CDR3 has 14 amino acids. CDR3 region: CASIYAGGFNEQFF. The CDR3 coding sequence is TGTGCCAGCATATACGCGGGAGGTTTCAATGAGCAGTTCTTC.

This clone has at least ten counts. The chain recombines TRBV11-2 with TRBJ2-3; 7 positions agree with TRBD2. CDR1 SGHAT and CDR2 FQNNGV come from the germline V gene. The CDR3 loop spans 15 amino acids. The ends lost 0 bases at V and 7 bases at J; junction bases unmatched: 7. The CDR3 is CASSLEAPGTNTQYF. In nucleotides, the CDR3 is TGTGCCAGCAGCTTAGAAGCCCCTGGGACTAATACGCAGTATTTT.

This clone was observed a few times. This CDR3 reads CASSPRRVNTGELFF. As DNA, the CDR3 is TGTGCCAGCAGCCCGAGGAGAGTAAACACCGGGGAGCTGTTTTTT. This chain connects TRBV7-8 to TRBJ2-2; D call uncertain. The CDR3 has 15 residues. V was pared by 5 bases and J by 2 bases, with 12 bases between. Germline loops: CDR1 SGHVS, CDR2 FQNEAQ.

There are many counts of this clone. The chain uses TRBV5-6 and TRBJ2-2; D may be TRBD2 (5 bases). The CDR3 has 15 residues. Germline-derived CDR1 and CDR2 are SGHDT and YYEEEE. Between the trimmed V and J ends, which lost 2 bases and 6 bases, there was a span of 14 bases. The CDR3, as DNA: TGTGCCAGCAGCTTCCTTAGCGTAGGTGCCGGGGAGCTGTTTTTT. Translation gives CASSFLSVGAGELFF.

Concerning this clone: One junction end disagrees with the germline gene, perhaps due to a read error. The gene calls are TRBV7-3 and TRBJ2-2; 7 nucleotides agree with TRBD2. The CDR3 has 15 residues. Germline V CDR1 and CDR2: SGHTA, FQGTGA. The CDR3 nucleotides are TGTTCCAGCATCTTAAGCGGGATGAACACCGGGGAGCTGTTTTTT. This sequence encodes CSSILSGMNTGELFF.

This clone was detected many times. This sample includes further DNA sequences coding for the same CDR3. The chain combines TRBV27 with TRBJ1-6; 8 bases align to TRBD1. The length of the CDR3 is 16 residues. Germline V CDR1 and CDR2: MNHEY, SMNVEV (reference sequence). The junction had 10 bases not matched to a gene; V was cut back by 5 bases and J by 7 bases. The CDR3 loop is CASSHQQTGVNSPLHF. DNA for the CDR3: TGTGCCAGCAGTCATCAACAGACAGGGGTAAATTCACCCCTCCACTTT.

This clone was detected a few times. CDR3 DNA: TGTGCCAGCAGTGAGACTAGCGGGAGGGGCACCGGGGAGCTGTTTTTT. Protein: CASSETSGRGTGELFF. The V and J genes are TRBV6-1 and TRBJ2-2; 14 bases are shared with TRBD2. The germline V gene has CDR1 MNHNS and CDR2 SASEGT. With 3 bases clipped from V and 4 bases from J, the junction kept 1 base outside the gene matches. CDR3 length: 16 amino acids.

This clone was detected ten times or more. V gene TRBV24-1 combines with J gene TRBJ2-2; no firm D call. V was cut by 4 bases and J by 0 bases, with 8 bases left in between. Germline CDR1 is KGHDR and CDR2 is SFDVKD. The CDR3 covers 15 residues. The CDR3: CATSERFTNTGELFF. The CDR3 DNA follows: TGTGCCACCAGTGAGAGGTTCACGAACACCGGGGAGCTGTTTTTT.

The table lists this clone with many counts. The identical CDR3 is also encoded by other nucleotide sequences in the sample. The rearrangement links TRBV5-4 to TRBJ1-4; possible D gene TRBD1, 6 bases. Germline lookup yields CDR1 SGHNT and CDR2 YYREEE (reference sequence). The CDR3 has 13 residues. V was cut by 4 bases and J by 8 bases, with 12 bases left in between. This chain's CDR3 is CASSRGAGEKLFF. Written as DNA, the CDR3 is TGTGCCAGCAGCCGGGGGGCTGGGGAAAAACTGTTTTTT.